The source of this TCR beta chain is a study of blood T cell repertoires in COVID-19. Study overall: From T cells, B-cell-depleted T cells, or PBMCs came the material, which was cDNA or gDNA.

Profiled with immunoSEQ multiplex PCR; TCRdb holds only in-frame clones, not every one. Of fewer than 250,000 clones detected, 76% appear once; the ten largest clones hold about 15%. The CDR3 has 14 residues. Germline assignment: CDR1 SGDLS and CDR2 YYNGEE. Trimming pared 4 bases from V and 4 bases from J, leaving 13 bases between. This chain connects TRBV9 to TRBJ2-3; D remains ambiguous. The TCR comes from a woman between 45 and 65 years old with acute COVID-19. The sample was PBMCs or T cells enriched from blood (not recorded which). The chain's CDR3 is CASSSSHRADTQYF. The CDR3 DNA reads TGTGCCAGCAGCAGTAGCCATAGAGCAGATACGCAGTATTTT.